This TCR beta chain was sequenced for a study of follicular helper T cells after annual influenza vaccination. This CDR3 contains 12 residues. The germline V gene encodes CDR1 MDHEN and CDR2 SYDVKM. Trimming pared 2 bases from V and 4 bases from J, leaving 5 bases between. Described time point: 2015-2016 season, 7 days after influenza vaccination. Sequencing was performed with immunoSEQ multiplex PCR; in TCRdb, only in-frame clones are kept and a portion is missing. The profile covers about 10,000 clones, with 75% to 90% appearing a single time and under 0.4% taken by the ten largest. This receptor was taken from an adult who received the influenza vaccine. Sequenced here: CXCR5- memory CD4+ T cells sorted from blood, sampled 7 days after influenza vaccination. The chain links TRBV28 to TRBJ1-2; perhaps TRBD1 as D (5 bases). In DNA form, the CDR3 reads TGTGCCAGCAGTTTAGGGGGCTATGGCTACACCTTC. Translation gives CASSLGGYGYTF.